What follows are 2 T cell receptor beta chains derived from one specimen sequenced in a study of T cells in Graves' hyperthyroidism and ophthalmopathy. There were TCR beta CDR3 regions amplified from RNA transcripts. The HTBI primer set served for first-round RT-PCR of the TCR CDR3. MiXCR, run by TCRdb on the multiplex PCR reads, gives a single entry per CDR3 protein. Among about 400,000 distinct CDR3 sequences listed, around an eighth were seen once. The sequencing input was blood. These receptors all stem from a man between 50 and 59 years old with Graves' ophthalmopathy.

This clonotype was seen a handful of times. V and J are TRBV2 and TRBJ1-4; D is uncertain. The CDR3 is 15 amino acids. The germline V and J ends were trimmed by 4 bases and 7 bases, with 16 bases remaining between them. Per the germline V gene, CDR1 is SNHLY and CDR2 is FYNNEI. CDR3 protein: CASSGPRGIREKLFF. The CDR3 DNA sequence: TGTGCCAGCAGTGGTCCTCGGGGTATACGTGAAAAACTGTTTTTT.

This clonotype was counted ten times or more. The chain has TRBV5-1 and TRBJ2-1; 9 bases are shared with TRBD2. Germline values: CDR1 SGHRS, CDR2 YFSETQ. The CDR3 is made up of 16 amino acids. Losses at the gene ends were 3 bases for V and 9 bases for J; bases not matched to a gene: 13. The CDR3: CASSSLPSGILGEQFF. For the CDR3, the DNA is TGCGCCAGCAGCTCCCTACCTAGCGGGATACTTGGTGAGCAGTTCTTC.